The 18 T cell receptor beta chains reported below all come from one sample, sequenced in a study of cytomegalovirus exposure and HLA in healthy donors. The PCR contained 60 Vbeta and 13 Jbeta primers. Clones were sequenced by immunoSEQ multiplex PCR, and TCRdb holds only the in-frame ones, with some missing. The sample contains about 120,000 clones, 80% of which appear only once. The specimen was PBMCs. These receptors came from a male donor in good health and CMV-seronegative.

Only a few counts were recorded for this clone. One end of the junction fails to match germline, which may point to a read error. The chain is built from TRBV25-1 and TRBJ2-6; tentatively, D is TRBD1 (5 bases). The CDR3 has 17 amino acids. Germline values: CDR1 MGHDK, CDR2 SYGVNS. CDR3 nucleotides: TGTGCCAGCACTAAGGACCAAATTAGCTCTGGGGCCAACGGCCTGACTTTC. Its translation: CASTKDQISSGANGLTF.

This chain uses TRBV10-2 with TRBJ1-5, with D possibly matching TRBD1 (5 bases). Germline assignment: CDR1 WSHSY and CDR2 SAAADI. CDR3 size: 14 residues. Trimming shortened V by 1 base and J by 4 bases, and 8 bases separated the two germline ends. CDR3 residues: CASSEFTGNQPQHF. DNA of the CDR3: TGCGCCAGCAGTGAGTTCACAGGAAATCAGCCCCAGCATTTT.

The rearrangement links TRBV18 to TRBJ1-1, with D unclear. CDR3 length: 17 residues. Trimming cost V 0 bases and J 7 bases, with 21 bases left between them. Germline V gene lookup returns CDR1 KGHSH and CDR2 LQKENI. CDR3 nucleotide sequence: TGTGCCAGCTCACCACCGAGGGTTGAGAGGATAGAAGATGAAGCTTTCTTT. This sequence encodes CASSPPRVERIEDEAFF. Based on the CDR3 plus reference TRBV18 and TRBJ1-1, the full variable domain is NAGVMQNPRHLVRRRGQEARLRCSPMKGHSHVYWYRQLPEEGLKFMVYLQKENIIDESGMPKERFSAEFPKEGPSILRIQQVVRGDSAAYFCASSPPRVERIEDEAFFGQGTRLTVV.

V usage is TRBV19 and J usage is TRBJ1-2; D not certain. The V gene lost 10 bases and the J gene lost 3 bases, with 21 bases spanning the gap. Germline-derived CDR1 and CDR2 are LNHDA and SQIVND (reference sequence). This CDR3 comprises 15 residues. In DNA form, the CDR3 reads TGTGCCACCGGAGGTGTTACCAGGAATGACTATGGCTACACCTTC. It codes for CATGGVTRNDYGYTF.

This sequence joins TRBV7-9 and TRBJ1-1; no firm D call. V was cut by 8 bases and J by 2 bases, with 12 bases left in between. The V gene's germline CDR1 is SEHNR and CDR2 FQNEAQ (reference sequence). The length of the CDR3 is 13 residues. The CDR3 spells CASGYRGNTEAFF. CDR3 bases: TGTGCCAGCGGATATCGGGGAAACACTGAAGCTTTCTTT.

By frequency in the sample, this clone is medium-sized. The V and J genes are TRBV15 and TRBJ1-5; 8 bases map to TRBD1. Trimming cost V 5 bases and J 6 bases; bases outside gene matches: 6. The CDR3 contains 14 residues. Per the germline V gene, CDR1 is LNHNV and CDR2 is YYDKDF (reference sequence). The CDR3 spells CATSQDRETQPQHF. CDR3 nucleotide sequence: TGTGCCACCAGCCAGGACAGGGAGACTCAGCCCCAGCATTTT.

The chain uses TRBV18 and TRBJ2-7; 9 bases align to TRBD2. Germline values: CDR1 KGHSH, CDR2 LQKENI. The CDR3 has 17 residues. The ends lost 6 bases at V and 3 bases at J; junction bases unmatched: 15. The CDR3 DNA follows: TGTGCCAGCTCTATCGATAGCGGGAGTGAAAGGGACTACGAGCAGTACTTC. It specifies CASSIDSGSERDYEQYF.

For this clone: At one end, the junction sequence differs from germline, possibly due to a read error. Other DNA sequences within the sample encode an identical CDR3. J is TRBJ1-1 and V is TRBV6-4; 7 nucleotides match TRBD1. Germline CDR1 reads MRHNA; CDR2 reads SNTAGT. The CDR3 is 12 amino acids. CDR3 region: CASKDRNTEAFF. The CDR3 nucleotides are TGTGCCAGCAAGGACAGGAACACTGAAGCCTTCTTT.

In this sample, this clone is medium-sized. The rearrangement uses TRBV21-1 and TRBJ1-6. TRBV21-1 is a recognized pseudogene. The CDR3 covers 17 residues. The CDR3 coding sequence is TGTGCCAGCAGCAAAGTGAGGGTCTTCAACTATAATTCACCCCTCCACTTT. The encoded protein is CASSKVRVFNYNSPLHF.

The CDR3 spells CASSDGQPYEQYF. CDR3 bases: TGTGCCAGCAGTGATGGACAGCCCTACGAGCAGTACTTC. The gene calls are TRBV6-5 and TRBJ2-7; TRBD1 might be the D (6 bases). The V end was cut by 5 bases, the J end by 2 bases, with 10 bases between. The CDR3 contains 13 residues. Germline-derived CDR1 and CDR2 are MNHEY and SVGAGI.

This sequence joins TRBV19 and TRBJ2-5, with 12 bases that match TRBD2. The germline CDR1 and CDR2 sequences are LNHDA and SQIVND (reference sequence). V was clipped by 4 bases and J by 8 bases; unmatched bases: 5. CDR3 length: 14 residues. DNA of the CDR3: TGTGCCAGTAGTAGCGCTAGCGGGGGGGCCACCCAGTACTTC. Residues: CASSSASGGATQYF.

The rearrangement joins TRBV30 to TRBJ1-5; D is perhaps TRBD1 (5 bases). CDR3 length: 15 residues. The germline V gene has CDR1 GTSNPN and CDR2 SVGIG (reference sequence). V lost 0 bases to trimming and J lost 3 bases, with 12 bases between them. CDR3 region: CAWSVGVSFNQPQHF. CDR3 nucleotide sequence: TGTGCCTGGAGTGTAGGGGTATCCTTCAATCAGCCCCAGCATTTT. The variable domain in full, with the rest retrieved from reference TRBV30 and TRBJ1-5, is SQTIHQWPATLVQPVGSPLSLECTVEGTSNPNLYWYRQAAGRGLQLLFYSVGIGQISSEVPQNLSASRPQDRQFILSSKKLLLSDSGFYLCAWSVGVSFNQPQHFGDGTRLSIL.

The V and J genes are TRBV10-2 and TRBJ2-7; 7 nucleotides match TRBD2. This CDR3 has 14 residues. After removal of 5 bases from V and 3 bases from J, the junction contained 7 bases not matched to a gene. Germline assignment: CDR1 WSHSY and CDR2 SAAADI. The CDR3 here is CASSPWRGSYEQYF. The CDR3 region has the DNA TGCGCCAGCAGTCCCTGGCGGGGGAGCTACGAGCAGTACTTC.

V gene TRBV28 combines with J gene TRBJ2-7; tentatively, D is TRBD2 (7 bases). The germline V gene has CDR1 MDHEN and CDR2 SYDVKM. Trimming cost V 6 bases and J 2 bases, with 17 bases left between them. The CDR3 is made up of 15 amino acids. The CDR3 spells CASRGIWGGPYEQYF. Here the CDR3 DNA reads TGTGCCAGCAGGGGGATCTGGGGGGGGCCCTACGAGCAGTACTTC.

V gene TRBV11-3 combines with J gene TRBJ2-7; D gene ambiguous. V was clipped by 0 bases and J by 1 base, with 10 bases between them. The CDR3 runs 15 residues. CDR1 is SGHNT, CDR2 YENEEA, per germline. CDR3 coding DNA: TGTGCCAGCAGCTTAGATCCGTCCCGTTCCTACGAGCAGTACTTC. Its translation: CASSLDPSRSYEQYF.

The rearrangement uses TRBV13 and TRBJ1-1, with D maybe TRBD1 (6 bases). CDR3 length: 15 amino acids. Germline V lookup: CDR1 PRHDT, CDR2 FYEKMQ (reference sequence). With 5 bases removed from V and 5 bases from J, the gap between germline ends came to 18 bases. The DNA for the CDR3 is TGTGCCAGCAGCATACCTACAGGGAGCGCGACTGAAGCTTTCTTT. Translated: CASSIPTGSATEAFF.

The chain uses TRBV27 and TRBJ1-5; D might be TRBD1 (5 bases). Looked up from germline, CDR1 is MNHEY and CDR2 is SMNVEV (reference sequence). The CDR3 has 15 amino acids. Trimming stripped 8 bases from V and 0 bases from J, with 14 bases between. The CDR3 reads CASQRGGYSNQPQHF. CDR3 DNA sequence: TGTGCCAGCCAGCGCGGGGGTTATAGCAATCAGCCCCAGCATTTT.

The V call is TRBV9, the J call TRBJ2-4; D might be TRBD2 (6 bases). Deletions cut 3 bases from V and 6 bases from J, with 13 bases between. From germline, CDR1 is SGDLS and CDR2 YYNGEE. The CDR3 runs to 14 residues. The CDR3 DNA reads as TGTGCCAGCAGCGAGGGACTTCCGTTAAACATTCAGTACTTC. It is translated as CASSEGLPLNIQYF.